The subject of this entry is one TCR beta chain. The antigen remains undetermined. The protocol was immunoSEQ multiplex PCR, while the TCRdb copy is restricted to in-frame clones and leaves out a portion. Of tens of thousands of clones listed, around four fifths were seen once; the top ten hold over 4.5%. Germline V gives CDR1 LNHNV, CDR2 YYDKDF (reference sequence). V lost 0 bases to trimming and J lost 3 bases; unmatched junction nucleotides: 9. This CDR3 contains 18 residues. The sample originates from a study of OX40 agonist ivuxolimab in advanced cancers. Whole-study context: The group had a mean age of 60 years, ranged from roughly 20 to 80, and was just under 85% male. Findings and caveats of the study: Within 6 weeks, CD4+ and CD8+ blood T cells expanded clonally at 0.1 to 3.0 mg/kg. The expanded peripheral T cells' antigen specificity was not determined.

This chain uses TRBV15 with TRBJ1-4; 8 bases match TRBD1. The TCR was taken from an adult with an advanced solid tumor such as melanoma, head and neck, liver or kidney cancer. The sample consisted of CD4+ or CD8+ T cells sorted from blood, taken in a trial of the OX40 agonist ivuxolimab. The CDR3 here is CATSRDSVQGGPNEKLFF. CDR3 DNA sequence: TGTGCCACCAGCAGAGATTCGGTACAGGGGGGGCCTAATGAAAAACTGTTTTTT.